This T cell receptor beta chain appears in the sequencing data of a study of blood T cell repertoires in COVID-19. About the research overall: The United States, Italy and Spain supplied acute and convalescent COVID-19 samples. The cDNA or gDNA used as material had been derived from T cells, B-cell-depleted T cells, or PBMCs.

Authors' analysis steps: Nucleated cell number was recorded as an estimate derived from reference gene primer amplification. Some clones are missing from TCRdb's copy, which holds only in-frame ones; the method was immunoSEQ multiplex PCR. D and trimming were read from the DNA, whereas the V and J calls and clone size are those reported in that table. The table lists around 300,000 clones, 65% to 90% of them singletons. The sequence was collected from a human donor in a cohort sampled during active COVID-19. The sample taken for sequencing was peripheral blood.

CDR3 DNA: TGTGCCAGCAGTTTAATTCCGGGACATAACATCTACGAGCAGTACTTC. Translating gives CASSLIPGHNIYEQYF. This chain uses TRBV27 with TRBJ2-7, with D possibly being TRBD1 (6 bases). With 2 bases removed from V and 3 bases from J, the gap between germline ends came to 17 bases. CDR1 and CDR2 from the germline V gene are MNHEY and SMNVEV (reference sequence). This CDR3 spans 16 amino acids.